Presented here are 15 T cell receptor beta chains from one specimen sequenced in a study of blood T cell repertoires in COVID-19. Clones were read by immunoSEQ multiplex PCR, and TCRdb kept only the in-frame ones, dropping some. Of a few hundred thousand clones in the sample, around 89% are singletons; the top ten hold around 1.7%. The sequenced sample was PBMCs or T cells enriched from blood (not recorded which). The receptors were sampled from a young woman with acute COVID-19.

The chain combines TRBV2 with TRBJ1-5; D is perhaps TRBD1 (6 bases). Germline V gene sequence: CDR1 SNHLY, CDR2 FYNNEI. Trimming removed 6 bases at V and 6 bases at J, with 21 bases between. The CDR3 sequence is 16 residues long. The CDR3 reads CASRYSRGNRGQPQHF. The CDR3, as DNA: TGTGCCAGCAGGTACTCCAGGGGCAACCGGGGTCAGCCCCAGCATTTT.

Notes on this clone: The sample holds other DNA sequences that translate to the same CDR3. The V call is TRBV6-5, the J call TRBJ1-1; D unclear. This CDR3 is built from 13 residues. The V gene lost 1 base and the J gene lost 3 bases, with 6 bases spanning the gap. Germline V gene data show CDR1 as MNHEY and CDR2 as SVGAGI. The CDR3 coding sequence is TGTGCCAGCAGTTACTTGGGCGACACTGAAGCTTTCTTT. Protein sequence: CASSYLGDTEAFF.

The V and J genes are TRBV5-1 and TRBJ2-3; 9 bases are a match to TRBD2. The junction had 10 bases not matched to a gene; V was cut back by 0 bases and J by 5 bases. CDR1 and CDR2 (germline): SGHRS, YFSETQ. This CDR3 is built from 17 residues. The CDR3 region is CASSLGLLAGDGDTQYF. DNA for the CDR3: TGCGCCAGCAGCTTGGGTCTATTAGCGGGAGATGGAGATACGCAGTATTTT.

The V call is TRBV4-2, the J call TRBJ1-4; weak D call: TRBD1 (5 bases). V lost 0 bases and J lost 14, with 16 bases in between. The CDR3 has 14 residues. Looked up from germline, CDR1 is LGHNA and CDR2 is YNFKEQ. This chain's CDR3 is CASSQEAGVRGLFF. The CDR3 nucleotides read TGTGCCAGCAGCCAAGAAGCGGGGGTCCGGGGGCTGTTTTTT.

Written as DNA, the CDR3 is TGTGCCAGCTCATCTAACAGGAACGTGTTAGAGACCCAGTACTTC. It translates to CASSSNRNVLETQYF. The chain recombines TRBV18 with TRBJ2-5, with D possibly matching TRBD1 (5 bases). V shed 5 bases and J shed 4 bases, with 17 bases lying between them. CDR1 is KGHSH, CDR2 LQKENI, per germline. The CDR3 loop spans 15 amino acids. Looking up the rest from reference TRBV18 and TRBJ2-5 gives the full variable domain: NAGVMQNPRHLVRRRGQEARLRCSPMKGHSHVYWYRQLPEEGLKFMVYLQKENIIDESGMPKERFSAEFPKEGPSILRIQQVVRGDSAAYFCASSSNRNVLETQYFGPGTRLLVL.

This rearrangement joins TRBV29-1 to TRBJ1-2; D is undetermined. Trimming stripped 4 bases from V and 5 bases from J, with 14 bases between. The germline V gene has CDR1 SQVTM and CDR2 ANQGSEA. The CDR3 has 13 residues. CDR3 sequence: CSVGQEVSYGYTF. The CDR3 DNA follows: TGCAGCGTTGGGCAAGAGGTCTCGTATGGCTACACCTTC.

This chain joins TRBV4-3 and TRBJ2-1; TRBD2 matches at 7 bases. Trimming took 2 bases from V and 0 from J; bases not matched to a gene: 19. The CDR3 loop spans 21 amino acids. Germline-derived CDR1 and CDR2 are LGHNA and YSLEER. CDR3 residues: CASSQPDVNQKRGRSYNEQFF. The CDR3 coding sequence is TGCGCCAGCAGCCAACCAGATGTCAACCAAAAGCGGGGTCGCTCCTACAATGAGCAGTTCTTC.

V usage is TRBV5-4 and J usage is TRBJ1-6, with no clear D. Germline-derived CDR1 and CDR2 are SGHNT and YYREEE (reference sequence). The CDR3 runs to 14 residues. Trimming cost V 3 bases and J 9 bases, with 13 bases left between them. CDR3 sequence: CASSSVEGGSPLHF. CDR3 in DNA: TGTGCCAGCAGCTCCGTGGAGGGTGGTTCACCCCTCCACTTT.

About this clone: The junction departs from germline at one end; a sequencing error may be responsible. The chain carries TRBV5-3 and TRBJ1-2; tentative D call: TRBD1 (6 bases). TRBV5-3 is given ORF status, its function remaining uncertain. The CDR3 is made up of 16 amino acids. The CDR3 here is CARSSTDDRPGFGYGF. The CDR3 coding sequence is TGTGCCAGAAGTTCAACTGACGACAGGCCGGGCTTCGGGTACGGCTTC.

The rearrangement links TRBV7-9 to TRBJ2-1, with TRBD2 matching over 9 bases. Germline loops: CDR1 SEHNR, CDR2 FQNEAQ (reference sequence). CDR3 size: 13 residues. The J segment lost 9 bases and the V segment lost 3 bases, leaving 3 bases of the junction unmatched. The CDR3 sequence is CASSLGTSFEQFF. The CDR3 DNA reads as TGTGCCAGCAGCTTGGGGACTAGCTTTGAGCAGTTCTTC. The variable domain in full, with the rest retrieved from reference TRBV7-9 and TRBJ2-1, is DTGVSQNPRHKITKRGQNVTFRCDPISEHNRLYWYRQTLGQGPEFLTYFQNEAQLEKSRLLSDRFSAERPKGSFSTLEIQRTEQGDSAMYLCASSLGTSFEQFFGPGTRLTVL.

This chain uses TRBV15 with TRBJ1-5; 11 positions match TRBD1. The CDR3 sequence is 15 residues long. V was pared by 3 bases and J by 5 bases, with 3 bases of the junction left unmatched. CDR1 and CDR2 (germline): LNHNV, YYDKDF (reference sequence). CDR3 DNA sequence: TGTGCCACCAGCAGGCCGGGACAGGGGGATCAGCCCCAGCATTTT. Translating gives CATSRPGQGDQPQHF.

The V and J genes are TRBV5-1 and TRBJ1-1, with 8 bases that match TRBD1. The CDR3 runs 14 residues. Germline V gives CDR1 SGHRS, CDR2 YFSETQ. Trimming at V came to 0 bases and at J to 3 bases, leaving 1 base not matched to a gene. The CDR3 loop reads CASSLGTGYTEAFF. Here the CDR3 DNA reads TGCGCCAGCAGCTTGGGGACAGGGTACACTGAAGCTTTCTTT.

The sample holds a few counts of this clone. The V and J genes are TRBV2 and TRBJ2-7; TRBD2 might be the D (5 bases). The CDR3 consists of 15 residues. Trimming stripped 1 base from V and 3 bases from J, with 13 bases between. Germline V lookup: CDR1 SNHLY, CDR2 FYNNEI. This CDR3 is CASSEVPEVNYEQYF. The CDR3 DNA is TGTGCCAGCAGTGAAGTCCCGGAGGTGAACTACGAGCAGTACTTC. The full variable domain, rest sourced from reference TRBV2 and TRBJ2-7, is EPEVTQTPSHQVTQMGQEVILRCVPISNHLYFYWYRQILGQKVEFLVSFYNNEISEKSEIFDDQFSVERPDGSNFTLKIRSTKLEDSAMYFCASSEVPEVNYEQYFGPGTRLTVT.

CDR3 in amino acids: CASSPDRGIETQYF. The CDR3 DNA follows: TGTGCCAGCAGCCCGGACAGGGGGATAGAGACCCAGTACTTC. V usage is TRBV2 and J usage is TRBJ2-5, with TRBD1 identical over 10 bases. The germline gives CDR1 SNHLY, CDR2 FYNNEI. The CDR3 is 14 amino acids. Losses at the gene ends were 6 bases for V and 4 bases for J; bases not matched to a gene: 5.

The rearrangement uses TRBV5-1 and TRBJ2-1; TRBD2 agrees at 13 bases. The CDR3 sequence is 14 residues long. Germline CDR1 SGHRS, CDR2 YFSETQ. The V gene end was trimmed by 4 bases and the J gene end by 7 bases; junction bases not matched to a gene: 2. DNA for the CDR3: TGCGCCAGCAGCCGGACTAGCGGGAGTAATGAGCAGTTCTTC. Translation gives CASSRTSGSNEQFF.